The 2 T cell receptor beta chains in this list originate from one sample, sequenced in a study of blood T cell repertoires in COVID-19 (dated by TCRdb to about 2020). The library was made by the immunoSEQ multiplex PCR assay. TCRdb carries this immuneACCESS record with in-frame sequences only. Its versions omit some clonotypes, under half of them owing to an unresolved V gene in the studies checked, with the rest unexplained. The sample table holds around 80,000 clones, of which approximately 80% were seen once. The top ten clones comprise nearly 5% of the sample. The source material was peripheral blood. The receptor set was obtained from a woman of 80 years or more with active or convalescent COVID-19.

The V and J genes are TRBV9 and TRBJ1-2; tentative D call: TRBD1 (6 bases). The CDR3 runs to 14 residues. V was pared by 0 bases and J by 7 bases, with 13 bases between. Looked up from germline, CDR1 is SGDLS and CDR2 is YYNGEE. CDR3 bases: TGTGCCAGCAGCGTAGACAGGGCAATGCGTGGCTACACCTTC. Amino acids: CASSVDRAMRGYTF.

The chain combines TRBV27 with TRBJ2-6; D might be TRBD2 (5 bases). V was pared by 6 bases and J by 0 bases, with 9 bases between. Germline V gene sequence: CDR1 MNHEY, CDR2 SMNVEV (reference sequence). The CDR3 runs 15 residues. The CDR3 bases are TGTGCCAGCAGCGGGGTACACTCTGGGGCCAACGTCCTGACTTTC. Protein product: CASSGVHSGANVLTF.